The 25 T cell receptor beta chains below come from one sample, sequenced in a study of OX40 agonist ivuxolimab in advanced cancers. The repertoire was sequenced with immunoSEQ multiplex PCR; TCRdb's copy has only in-frame clones and lacks some. Of about 13,000 clones listed, 80% were seen once; the top ten hold approximately 35%. The sample consisted of CD4+ or CD8+ T cells sorted from blood, taken in a trial of the OX40 agonist ivuxolimab. All receptors derive from an adult with an advanced solid tumor such as melanoma, head and neck, liver or kidney cancer.

J is TRBJ2-5 and V is TRBV19; TRBD2 matches at 11 bases. J gave up 0 bases and V 4 bases, and 4 bases lay outside the gene matches. Germline V gene lookup returns CDR1 LNHDA and CDR2 SQIVND (reference sequence). This CDR3 has 16 amino acids. DNA of the CDR3: TGTGCCAGTAGTAGCGAGGGACTAGCGGACCAAGAGACCCAGTACTTC. Encoded protein: CASSSEGLADQETQYF.

The CDR3 region has the DNA TGTGCCAGCAGCGTGTGTGTAGCTACACATCGCACTGAAGCTTTCTTT. It codes for CASSVCVATHRTEAFF. The chain uses TRBV21-1 and TRBJ1-1. TRBV21-1 is a pseudogene locus. The CDR3 totals 16 residues.

The chain combines TRBV21-1 with TRBJ1-2. TRBV21-1 is a pseudogene locus. This CDR3 spans 17 amino acids. The DNA for the CDR3 is TGTGCCAGCAGCAACCCGAAGGGACCGGTGACTCACTATGGCTACACCTTC. Protein product: CASSNPKGPVTHYGYTF.

The J gene is TRBJ2-5, the V gene TRBV19; TRBD1 aligns across 7 bases. The CDR3 has 14 amino acids. Germline CDR1 is LNHDA and CDR2 is SQIVND (reference sequence). After removal of 5 bases from V and 5 bases from J, the junction contained 8 bases not matched to a gene. CDR3 in amino acids: CASSLTGSGETQYF. The CDR3, as DNA: TGTGCCAGTAGTCTGACAGGGTCAGGGGAGACCCAGTACTTC.

This rearrangement joins TRBV7-6 to TRBJ2-2; unclear D gene. Germline-derived CDR1 and CDR2 are SGHVS and FNYEAQ. The V end lost 4 bases, the J end lost 11 bases, and 11 bases lay between the germline ends. This CDR3 is built from 12 residues. In DNA, the CDR3 is TGTGCCAGCAGCTCCAATAAACTTGAGCTGTTTTTT. This gives the protein CASSSNKLELFF.

In this sample, this clone is medium-sized. V gene TRBV28 combines with J gene TRBJ1-5; possibly TRBD1 for D (6 bases). This CDR3 has 17 amino acids. CDR1 and CDR2 (germline): MDHEN, SYDVKM. V was clipped by 3 bases and J by 7 bases, with 22 bases between them. CDR3: CASSFFRRGGRGQPQHF. DNA for the CDR3: TGTGCCAGCAGTTTCTTCCGGCGGGGGGGCAGAGGGCAGCCCCAGCATTTT.

The J gene is TRBJ1-4, the V gene TRBV5-5, with D possibly being TRBD1 (6 bases). Deletions cut 4 bases from V and 0 bases from J, with 19 bases between. The CDR3 has 18 amino acids. The germline CDR1 and CDR2 sequences are SGHKS and YYEKEE (reference sequence). CDR3: CASSPTRPTGATNEKLFF. The CDR3 region has the DNA TGTGCCAGCAGCCCTACCCGACCGACAGGAGCAACTAATGAAAAACTGTTTTTT.

This clone appeared once. The chain has TRBV10-3 and TRBJ2-7; perhaps TRBD1 as D (5 bases). From germline, CDR1 is ENHRY and CDR2 SYGVKD. The ends were cut back, 2 bases at V and 2 bases at J, with 7 bases in the middle. This CDR3 contains 13 residues. The CDR3 DNA sequence: TGTGCCATCAGTGAGGACAGAGCCTACGAGCAGTACTTC. Protein sequence: CAISEDRAYEQYF.

The chain uses TRBV5-5 and TRBJ1-5; the D is unclear. The CDR3 has 13 amino acids. Germline V CDR1 and CDR2: SGHKS, YYEKEE (reference sequence). V was cut by 1 base and J by 5 bases, with 7 bases left in between. The CDR3 sequence is CASSLSGHQPQHF. CDR3 nucleotide sequence: TGTGCCAGCAGCTTGTCAGGCCATCAGCCCCAGCATTTT. The variable domain in full, with the rest retrieved from reference TRBV5-5 and TRBJ1-5, is DAGVTQSPTHLIKTRGQQVTLRCSPISGHKSVSWYQQVLGQGPQFIFQYYEKEERGRGNFPDRFSARQFPNYSSELNVNALLLGDSALYLCASSLSGHQPQHFGDGTRLSIL.

The chain couples TRBV10-1 to TRBJ2-7; D uncertain. Germline CDR1 reads WNHNN; CDR2 reads SYGVQD (reference sequence). The CDR3 extends over 13 amino acids. Trimming left V 2 bases short and J 5 bases short, with 10 bases between. The CDR3 here is CASSESNQNEQYF. The CDR3 region has the DNA TGCGCCAGCAGTGAGAGCAACCAGAACGAGCAGTACTTC.

The chain has TRBV11-2 and TRBJ2-2; TRBD1 might be the D (5 bases). The CDR3 spans 15 residues. Germline lookup yields CDR1 SGHAT and CDR2 FQNNGV. Trimming shortened V by 1 base and J by 4 bases, and 10 bases separated the two germline ends. The CDR3 loop reads CASSLGRGGTGELFF. CDR3 DNA sequence: TGTGCCAGCAGCTTAGGAAGGGGCGGCACCGGGGAGCTGTTTTTT.

The chain has TRBV7-8 and TRBJ2-5; D gene uncertain. Germline assignment: CDR1 SGHVS and CDR2 FQNEAQ. The length of the CDR3 is 14 residues. The V gene lost 5 bases and the J gene lost 3 bases, with 13 bases spanning the gap. Here the CDR3 reads CASSPTQREETQYF. CDR3 DNA: TGTGCCAGCAGCCCTACCCAACGTGAAGAGACCCAGTACTTC.

The chain couples TRBV27 to TRBJ1-2; no firm D call. Germline CDR1 and CDR2: MNHEY and SMNVEV (reference sequence). Trimming removed 3 bases from V and 3 bases from J, with 11 bases in between. The CDR3 is 14 residues long. CDR3 coding DNA: TGTGCCAGCAGTTTCACCGGGAGATACTATGGCTACACCTTC. Translating it yields CASSFTGRYYGYTF.

V and J are TRBV6-5 and TRBJ1-2; D is unclear. Between the trimmed V and J ends, which lost 0 bases and 7 bases, there was a span of 12 bases. The CDR3 runs 14 residues. CDR1 and CDR2 (germline): MNHEY, SVGAGI. The CDR3 DNA is TGTGCCAGCAGTTACTCAGAGGGAATCATTGGCTACACCTTC. Protein sequence: CASSYSEGIIGYTF.

In its sample, this clone was seen a few times. Mismatch with germline at one junction end may stem from a read error. The genes are TRBV7-7 and TRBJ2-2; possible D gene TRBD2, 5 bases. Germline-derived CDR1 and CDR2 are SSHAT and FNYEAQ (reference sequence). The CDR3 sequence is 15 residues long. The CDR3 region has the DNA TGTGCTAGCAGCTTAGGTCGAGCGGCCACCGGGGAGCTGTTTTTT. Its translation is CASSLGRAATGELFF.

J is TRBJ2-1 and V is TRBV10-1, with D perhaps being TRBD1 or TRBD2 (6 bases each). Trimming shortened V by 4 bases and J by 1 base, and 8 bases separated the two germline ends. The CDR3 is made up of 14 amino acids. Looked up from germline, CDR1 is WNHNN and CDR2 is SYGVQD (reference sequence). CDR3 in amino acids: CASSGGTSYNEQFF. The DNA of the CDR3 is TGCGCCAGCAGTGGCGGGACATCCTACAATGAGCAGTTCTTC.

The chain employs TRBV7-3 and TRBJ1-1; D is undetermined. The germline V gene encodes CDR1 SGHTA and CDR2 FQGTGA. Trimming removed 4 bases from V and 5 bases from J, with 11 bases in between. CDR3 size: 13 residues. This CDR3 reads CASSYGLSTEAFF. As DNA, the CDR3 is TGTGCCAGCAGCTATGGGTTATCGACTGAAGCTTTCTTT.

The sample holds a few counts of this clone. V usage is TRBV10-1 and J usage is TRBJ2-3; 13 bases match TRBD2. This CDR3 has 18 residues. Germline lookup yields CDR1 WNHNN and CDR2 SYGVQD (reference sequence). The V segment lost 4 bases and the J segment 2 bases; nucleotides outside the gene matches: 9. CDR3 in amino acids: CASSGPGTSGILTDTQYF. In nucleotides, the CDR3 is TGCGCCAGCAGTGGTCCCGGGACTAGCGGGATTCTCACAGATACGCAGTATTTT.

This chain joins TRBV2 and TRBJ1-6; no reliable D call. CDR3 size: 14 residues. From germline, CDR1 is SNHLY and CDR2 FYNNEI. V was shortened by 7 bases and J by 7 bases, with 14 bases between the two germline ends. In DNA, the CDR3 is TGTGCCAGCATTTCCCAGGTTCCAAATTCACCCCTCCACTTT. It yields the protein CASISQVPNSPLHF.

This clone was counted a few times. The chain combines TRBV4-1 with TRBJ2-1; 14 nucleotides line up with TRBD2. CDR3 size: 16 residues. V was pared by 3 bases and J by 7 bases, with 5 bases of the junction left unmatched. Germline CDR1 reads MGHRA; CDR2 reads YSYEKL. The CDR3 coding sequence is TGCGCCAGCAGCCATCTCGGGACTAGCGGGAGTAATGAGCAGTTCTTC. Translation gives CASSHLGTSGSNEQFF.

This chain uses TRBV10-3 with TRBJ1-6; D gene uncertain. Trimming cost V 0 bases and J 7 bases, with 10 bases left between them. This CDR3 has 15 amino acids. Germline loops: CDR1 ENHRY, CDR2 SYGVKD. The CDR3 coding sequence is TGTGCCATCAGTGAGTCAAAAGTACCCAATTCACCCCTCCACTTT. Protein product: CAISESKVPNSPLHF.

V usage is TRBV5-4 and J usage is TRBJ2-7; 13 nucleotides match TRBD2. Trimming took 4 bases from V and 1 from J; bases not matched to a gene: 8. The CDR3 extends over 17 amino acids. The germline V gene encodes CDR1 SGHNT and CDR2 YYREEE (reference sequence). The CDR3 here is CASSTLLAGGLSYEQYF. CDR3 DNA sequence: TGTGCCAGCAGCACCTTACTAGCGGGAGGGCTGTCCTACGAGCAGTACTTC.

This chain connects TRBV29-1 to TRBJ1-2; tentative D call: TRBD1 (5 bases). The CDR3 loop spans 15 amino acids. V lost 0 bases, J lost 1 base, and 12 bases lay in between. CDR1 is SQVTM and CDR2 is ANQGSEA in the germline V gene. The CDR3 DNA sequence: TGCAGCGTTGAAGATCTAGAGGGGCGTAACTATGGCTACACCTTC. Protein sequence: CSVEDLEGRNYGYTF.

The chain employs TRBV6-9 and TRBJ1-2; perhaps TRBD1 as D (6 bases). Germline-derived CDR1 and CDR2 are MNHGY and SVAAGI. The CDR3 length is 14 residues. V dropped 5 bases and J dropped 3 bases, with 13 bases sitting between them. As DNA, the CDR3 is TGTGCCAGCAGTCCACCGACAGGCTACTATGGCTACACCTTC. The encoded protein is CASSPPTGYYGYTF.

V and J are TRBV27 and TRBJ1-5, with TRBD1 as a possible D gene (5 bases). Germline CDR1 MNHEY, CDR2 SMNVEV (reference sequence). The CDR3 runs 15 residues. V lost 2 bases and J lost 4, with 12 bases in between. The CDR3 loop is CASSLAGVGNQPQHF. DNA for the CDR3: TGTGCCAGCAGTTTAGCGGGGGTAGGAAATCAGCCCCAGCATTTT.